What follows are 28 T cell receptor beta chains derived from one specimen sequenced in a study of cytomegalovirus exposure and HLA in healthy donors listed by TCRdb under 2017. Library preparation used the immunoSEQ multiplex PCR assay. A mixture of 60 forward primers for TCR Vbeta segments and 13 reverse primers for TCR Jbeta segments was used in the multiplex PCR. TCRdb re-hosts the immuneACCESS table, in-frame sequences only. Its copies lack some clones; in the studies checked, an unresolved V gene accounts for under half of them, and the cause for the rest is not known. The sample table lists fewer than 130,000 clones, 79% of them with a count of one. Around 5.9% of the sample comes from the top ten. Material for sequencing was PBMCs. These receptors were collected from a man aged 25-45 years in good health and CMV-seropositive.

This rearrangement joins TRBV6-5 to TRBJ1-5, with a possible D match to TRBD1 (6 bases). This CDR3 has 15 residues. V gave up 4 bases and J gave up 1 base, with 11 bases separating them. The germline gives CDR1 MNHEY, CDR2 SVGAGI. CDR3 sequence: CASSLQGESNQPQHF. CDR3 DNA: TGTGCCAGCAGTTTACAGGGAGAGAGCAATCAGCCCCAGCATTTT.

The chain employs TRBV6-4 and TRBJ2-3; D gene ambiguous. CDR3 length equals 13 residues. Trimming shortened V by 4 bases and J by 0 bases, and 5 bases separated the two germline ends. Looked up from germline, CDR1 is MRHNA and CDR2 is SNTAGT. DNA of the CDR3: TGTGCCAGCAGTGGAGTTAGCACAGATACGCAGTATTTT. It specifies CASSGVSTDTQYF.

This clone was observed many times. DNA for the CDR3: TGTGCCAGCAGGCTACGGGACAGTGACACTGAAGCTTTCTTT. As protein: CASRLRDSDTEAFF. The chain is built from TRBV27 and TRBJ1-1; 7 bases agree with TRBD1. V lost 6 bases to trimming and J lost 3 bases; unmatched junction nucleotides: 7. Germline CDR1 reads MNHEY; CDR2 reads SMNVEV (reference sequence). The CDR3 runs 14 residues.

The rearrangement links TRBV7-8 to TRBJ2-1, with 10 bases matching TRBD2. The CDR3 totals 15 residues. Trimming took 4 bases from V and 3 from J; bases not matched to a gene: 3. Germline CDR1 and CDR2: SGHVS and FQNEAQ. The CDR3 region is CASSSPSGGYNEQFF. CDR3 bases: TGTGCCAGCAGCTCCCCTAGCGGGGGCTACAATGAGCAGTTCTTC.

V is TRBV15 and J is TRBJ1-2; TRBD1 matches 7 bases. V lost 1 base to trimming and J lost 0 bases; unmatched junction nucleotides: 5. Germline V gene data show CDR1 as LNHNV and CDR2 as YYDKDF (reference sequence). This CDR3 contains 16 residues. CDR3 sequence (DNA): TGTGCCACCAGCAGAGTCGGACAGGTTACTAACTATGGCTACACCTTC. Protein sequence: CATSRVGQVTNYGYTF.

This CDR3 is CATSRGWGQGNTIYF. The CDR3 DNA reads TGTGCCACCAGCAGAGGCTGGGGGCAGGGAAACACCATATATTTT. The chain couples TRBV15 to TRBJ1-3; D is possibly TRBD1 (6 bases). Trimming shortened V by 1 base and J by 4 bases, and 11 bases separated the two germline ends. This CDR3 has 15 residues. Germline V gene lookup returns CDR1 LNHNV and CDR2 YYDKDF (reference sequence).

The chain combines TRBV10-3 with TRBJ2-3; 8 bases map to TRBD2. CDR1 and CDR2 from the germline V gene are ENHRY and SYGVKD. Germline trimming cut 4 bases from V and 0 bases from J; bases unmatched to any gene: 6. The length of the CDR3 is 16 residues. The CDR3 here is CAISARTSHSTDTQYF. The DNA of the CDR3 is TGTGCCATCAGTGCGCGGACTAGCCATAGCACAGATACGCAGTATTTT.

This rearrangement joins TRBV6-1 to TRBJ1-5; D might be TRBD1 (6 bases). Germline lookup yields CDR1 MNHNS and CDR2 SASEGT. The CDR3 covers 16 residues. V shed 4 bases and J shed 0 bases, with 13 bases lying between them. This CDR3 is CASSGQGFNSNQPQHF. The CDR3 bases are TGTGCCAGCAGTGGGCAGGGGTTTAATAGCAATCAGCCCCAGCATTTT.

This clone was observed a single time. One junction end disagrees with the germline gene, perhaps due to a read error. The chain recombines TRBV7-9 with TRBJ2-7; 7 nucleotides agree with TRBD1. CDR3 size: 16 residues. Germline values: CDR1 SEHNR, CDR2 FQNEAQ (reference sequence). The CDR3 region has the DNA TGTGCCAGAAGCTTGTCCAGACAGGGATTCTCCTACGAGCAGTACTTC. This translates into CARSLSRQGFSYEQYF.

This clone has a handful of counts. The chain carries TRBV7-9 and TRBJ1-1, with D possibly TRBD1 on 6 matching bases. This CDR3 has 16 residues. Germline-derived CDR1 and CDR2 are SEHNR and FQNEAQ (reference sequence). V was pared by 6 bases and J by 0 bases, with 17 bases between. The CDR3 region is CASSFIPQGMNTEAFF. CDR3 nucleotides: TGTGCCAGCAGTTTTATACCACAGGGTATGAACACTGAAGCTTTCTTT.

The CDR3 here is CASSGGTGQRREQYF. The CDR3 DNA reads as TGTGCCAGCAGTGGAGGGACAGGCCAACGTCGCGAGCAGTACTTC. This chain links TRBV6-1 with TRBJ2-7; TRBD1 aligns across 8 bases. The length of the CDR3 is 15 residues. Per germline, CDR1 MNHNS and CDR2 SASEGT. V lost 4 bases to trimming and J lost 6 bases; unmatched junction nucleotides: 11.

The chain carries TRBV2 and TRBJ1-6; D is unresolved. The germline gives CDR1 SNHLY, CDR2 FYNNEI. This CDR3 comprises 14 residues. V lost 6 bases, J lost 8 bases, and 14 bases lay in between. CDR3 in DNA: TGTGCCAGCAGGGAGAATACGGGTTATTCACCCCTCCACTTT. It encodes CASRENTGYSPLHF.

V and J are TRBV5-5 and TRBJ1-1; D unresolved. The CDR3 contains 13 residues. Trimming shortened V by 0 bases and J by 7 bases, and 10 bases separated the two germline ends. Germline V CDR1 and CDR2: SGHKS, YYEKEE (reference sequence). CDR3 sequence reads: CASSLVGSNEAFF. In DNA, the CDR3 is TGTGCCAGCAGCTTGGTGGGGAGTAATGAAGCTTTCTTT.

This clone has only a few counts. The chain links TRBV5-1 to TRBJ1-1, with 8 bases matching TRBD1. V lost 4 bases and J lost 3; bases outside the gene matches: 5. Germline V CDR1 and CDR2: SGHRS, YFSETQ. The CDR3 is 14 amino acids. The CDR3 nucleotides are TGCGCCAGCAGCCTAGACAGGGGATACACTGAAGCTTTCTTT. Its translation: CASSLDRGYTEAFF.

With regard to this clone: Its ends do not fully match the called genes, so a read error is possible. The chain uses TRBV23-1 and TRBJ2-2; TRBD1 matches at 9 bases. TRBV23-1 is an ORF, and what it does is uncertain. This CDR3 comprises 17 residues. CDR3 DNA sequence: TGCGCCAGCAGCTTCGAATCACAGGGGGCGAAGACCGGGGAGCTGTTTTTT. It is translated as CASSFESQGAKTGELFF.

This clone was seen more than once but under ten times. This sequence joins TRBV4-3 and TRBJ2-3; 8 positions match TRBD2. Trimming cost V 2 bases and J 6 bases; bases outside gene matches: 4. Per the germline V gene, CDR1 is LGHNA and CDR2 is YSLEER. The CDR3 sequence is 14 residues long. CDR3 residues: CASSQRSSGDTQYF. The DNA of the CDR3 is TGCGCCAGCAGCCAACGTTCTAGCGGGGATACGCAGTATTTT.

The chain links TRBV4-1 to TRBJ2-7; a possible D gene is TRBD1 (6 bases). The CDR3 has 14 residues. V gave up 5 bases and J gave up 4 bases, with 15 bases separating them. Germline V lookup: CDR1 MGHRA, CDR2 YSYEKL. The CDR3 here is CASSDLGATYEQYF. The CDR3 coding sequence is TGCGCCAGCAGCGATTTGGGGGCTACGTACGAGCAGTACTTC.

J is TRBJ2-3 and V is TRBV19; 10 bases are a match to TRBD2. The CDR3 has 18 residues. CDR1 and CDR2 (germline): LNHDA, SQIVND (reference sequence). The junction had 15 bases not matched to a gene; V was cut back by 7 bases and J by 2 bases. The CDR3, as DNA: TGTGCCAGTACACAGCGGGGGGGCCTAGAGCGGGCCACAGATACGCAGTATTTT. Protein product: CASTQRGGLERATDTQYF.

This chain uses TRBV29-1 with TRBJ2-2; weak D call: TRBD1 (6 bases). Trimming stripped 3 bases from V and 7 bases from J, with 15 bases between. The germline CDR1 and CDR2 sequences are SQVTM and ANQGSEA. This CDR3 is 14 amino acids long. The CDR3 nucleotides read TGCAGCGTTGAGCGACAGGTAGAACTCGGGGAGCTGTTTTTT. The encoded protein is CSVERQVELGELFF.

The CDR3 loop reads CASSSGTSGGGTQYF. Written as DNA, the CDR3 is TGTGCCAGCAGTTCCGGGACTAGCGGGGGCGGGACCCAGTACTTC. The chain couples TRBV6-6 to TRBJ2-5; TRBD2 aligns across 14 bases. There are 15 residues in the CDR3. V was pared by 4 bases and J by 7 bases, with 5 bases of the junction left unmatched. Looked up from germline, CDR1 is MNHNY and CDR2 is SVGAGI (reference sequence).

This clone was detected only once. J is TRBJ2-5 and V is TRBV7-9, with D perhaps matching TRBD2 (6 bases). There are 14 residues in the CDR3. The V gene lost 5 bases and the J gene lost 3 bases, with 13 bases spanning the gap. CDR1 and CDR2 (germline): SEHNR, FQNEAQ (reference sequence). CDR3 in amino acids: CASSSGGVEETQYF. CDR3 in DNA: TGTGCCAGCAGCAGTGGCGGGGTAGAAGAGACCCAGTACTTC.

This clone was observed once. The chain combines TRBV30 with TRBJ2-5; D unresolved. The DNA end is more similar to TRBJ2-7, so the J call may be wrong. Germline CDR1 GTSNPN, CDR2 SVGIG (reference sequence). The CDR3 covers 13 residues. DNA of the CDR3: TGTGCCTGGAGTGTTGGCAGGTCCAACGAGCAGTACTTC. Encoded protein: CAWSVGRSNEQYF.

The J gene is TRBJ2-7, the V gene TRBV2, with D perhaps TRBD1 (6 bases). This CDR3 spans 14 amino acids. V was cut by 2 bases and J by 6 bases, with 14 bases left in between. CDR1 and CDR2 from the germline V gene are SNHLY and FYNNEI. The CDR3: CASSETPQGTEQYF. DNA of the CDR3: TGTGCCAGCAGTGAAACCCCACAGGGTACCGAGCAGTACTTC.

The chain employs TRBV5-1 and TRBJ1-1, with 9 bases fitting TRBD1. With 0 bases clipped from V and 4 bases from J, the junction kept 4 bases outside the gene matches. The CDR3 covers 15 residues. Germline V gene lookup returns CDR1 SGHRS and CDR2 YFSETQ. The CDR3 here is CASSLDWTGVTEAFF. CDR3 bases: TGCGCCAGCAGCTTGGATTGGACAGGGGTCACTGAAGCTTTCTTT.

The V gene is TRBV9, the J gene TRBJ2-1; a possible D gene is TRBD2 (5 bases). The length of the CDR3 is 16 residues. Germline V gene data show CDR1 as SGDLS and CDR2 as YYNGEE. V was shortened by 3 bases and J by 0 bases, with 13 bases between the two germline ends. DNA for the CDR3: TGTGCCAGCAGCGCCTCGAGCGGTGCCTCCTACAATGAGCAGTTCTTC. Translating gives CASSASSGASYNEQFF.

This chain links TRBV4-1 with TRBJ2-1; D is perhaps TRBD2 (7 bases). This CDR3 region has 15 residues. Per germline, CDR1 MGHRA and CDR2 YSYEKL. V shed 6 bases and J shed 7 bases, with 19 bases lying between them. CDR3 residues: CASRGRGGPSNEQFF. The CDR3 DNA reads TGCGCCAGCAGGGGTAGGGGGGGGCCTTCAAATGAGCAGTTCTTC.

V gene TRBV9 combines with J gene TRBJ1-1; perhaps TRBD1 as D (5 bases). This CDR3 is 13 amino acids long. Trimming shortened V by 5 bases and J by 11 bases, and 19 bases separated the two germline ends. Germline V gives CDR1 SGDLS, CDR2 YYNGEE. The CDR3: CASSEQVAFSAFF. CDR3 in DNA: TGTGCCAGCAGTGAACAGGTGGCCTTTAGTGCTTTCTTT.

The chain employs TRBV19 and TRBJ1-4, with 9 bases fitting TRBD1. Germline CDR1 LNHDA, CDR2 SQIVND (reference sequence). V gave up 9 bases and J gave up 7 bases; unmatched junction bases: 9. The CDR3 has 14 amino acids. The CDR3: CASDTGQGPEKLFF. The CDR3 coding sequence is TGTGCCAGCGATACGGGACAGGGTCCTGAAAAACTGTTTTTT.